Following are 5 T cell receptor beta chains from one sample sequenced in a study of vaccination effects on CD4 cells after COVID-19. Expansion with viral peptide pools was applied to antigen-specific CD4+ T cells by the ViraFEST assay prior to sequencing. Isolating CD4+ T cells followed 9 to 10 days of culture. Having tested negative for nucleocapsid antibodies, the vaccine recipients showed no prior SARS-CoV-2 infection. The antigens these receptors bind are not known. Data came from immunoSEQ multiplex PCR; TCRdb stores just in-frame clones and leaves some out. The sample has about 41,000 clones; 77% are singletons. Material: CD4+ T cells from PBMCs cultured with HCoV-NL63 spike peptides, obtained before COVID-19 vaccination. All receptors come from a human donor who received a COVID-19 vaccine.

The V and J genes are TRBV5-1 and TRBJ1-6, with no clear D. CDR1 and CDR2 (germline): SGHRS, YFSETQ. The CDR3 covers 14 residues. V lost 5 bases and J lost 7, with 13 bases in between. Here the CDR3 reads CASRPEFGNSPLHF. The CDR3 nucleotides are TGCGCCAGCAGACCTGAGTTCGGCAATTCACCCCTCCACTTT.

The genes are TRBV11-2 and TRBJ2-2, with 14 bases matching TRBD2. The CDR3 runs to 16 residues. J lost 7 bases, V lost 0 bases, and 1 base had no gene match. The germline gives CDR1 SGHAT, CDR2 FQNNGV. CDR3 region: CASSLDGLAGGGELFF. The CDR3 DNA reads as TGTGCCAGCAGCTTAGACGGACTAGCGGGGGGCGGGGAGCTGTTTTTT.

The CDR3 region is CASSDFYRSGYTF. DNA of the CDR3: TGTGCCAGCAGTGATTTTTATCGTTCAGGCTACACCTTC. The chain employs TRBV6-1 and TRBJ1-2, with D hard to call. CDR1 is MNHNS and CDR2 is SASEGT in the germline V gene. This CDR3 is built from 13 residues. Trimming stripped 3 bases from V and 8 bases from J, with 13 bases between.

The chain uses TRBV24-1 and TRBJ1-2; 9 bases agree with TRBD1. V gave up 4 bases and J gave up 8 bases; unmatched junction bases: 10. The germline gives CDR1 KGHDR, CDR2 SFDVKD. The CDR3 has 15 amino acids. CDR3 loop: CATSDPGQGPRGYTF. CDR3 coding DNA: TGTGCCACCAGTGACCCGGGACAGGGCCCAAGGGGCTACACCTTC.

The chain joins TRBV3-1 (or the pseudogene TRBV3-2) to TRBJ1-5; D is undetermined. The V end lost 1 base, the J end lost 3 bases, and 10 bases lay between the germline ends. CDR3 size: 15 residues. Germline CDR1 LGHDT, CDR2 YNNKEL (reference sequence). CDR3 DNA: TGTGCCAGCAGCCAAGGACTGGTTAACAATCAGCCCCAGCATTTT. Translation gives CASSQGLVNNQPQHF.